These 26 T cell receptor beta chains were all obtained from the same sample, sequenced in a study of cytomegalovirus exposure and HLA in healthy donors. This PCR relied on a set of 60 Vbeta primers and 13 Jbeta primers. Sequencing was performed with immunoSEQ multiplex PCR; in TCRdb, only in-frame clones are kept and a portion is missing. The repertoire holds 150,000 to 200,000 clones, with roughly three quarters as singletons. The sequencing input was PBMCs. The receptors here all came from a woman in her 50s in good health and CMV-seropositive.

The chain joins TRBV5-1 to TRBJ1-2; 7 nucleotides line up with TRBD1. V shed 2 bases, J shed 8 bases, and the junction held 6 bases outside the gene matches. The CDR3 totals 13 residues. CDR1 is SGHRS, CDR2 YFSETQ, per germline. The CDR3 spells CASSFEQGSGYTF. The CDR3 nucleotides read TGCGCCAGCAGCTTCGAACAGGGGAGCGGCTACACCTTC.

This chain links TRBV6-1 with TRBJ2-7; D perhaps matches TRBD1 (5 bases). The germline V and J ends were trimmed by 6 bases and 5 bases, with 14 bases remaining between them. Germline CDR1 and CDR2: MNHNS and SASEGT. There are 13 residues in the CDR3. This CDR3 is CASRVDRINEQYF. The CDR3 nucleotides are TGTGCCAGCAGGGTCGACAGAATCAACGAGCAGTACTTC.

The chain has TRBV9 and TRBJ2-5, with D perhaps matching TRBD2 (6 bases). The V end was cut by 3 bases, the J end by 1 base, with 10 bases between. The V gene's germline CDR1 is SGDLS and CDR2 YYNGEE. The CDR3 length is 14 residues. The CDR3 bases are TGTGCCAGCAGCGGTGGGACTGCCCAAGAGACCCAGTACTTC. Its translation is CASSGGTAQETQYF.

CDR3 protein: CASSERAGGYGYTF. The CDR3 bases are TGTGCCAGCAGTGAAAGAGCAGGAGGCTATGGCTACACCTTC. The chain uses TRBV6-1 and TRBJ1-2; D unclear. V lost 2 bases, J lost 4 bases, and 11 bases lay in between. The germline CDR1 and CDR2 sequences are MNHNS and SASEGT. The CDR3 consists of 14 residues.

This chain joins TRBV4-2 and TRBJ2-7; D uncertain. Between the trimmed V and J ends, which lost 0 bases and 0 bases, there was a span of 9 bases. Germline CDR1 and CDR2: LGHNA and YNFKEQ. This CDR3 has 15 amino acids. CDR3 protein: CASSQDQYLSYEQYF. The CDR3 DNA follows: TGTGCCAGCAGCCAAGATCAGTATCTCTCCTACGAGCAGTACTTC.

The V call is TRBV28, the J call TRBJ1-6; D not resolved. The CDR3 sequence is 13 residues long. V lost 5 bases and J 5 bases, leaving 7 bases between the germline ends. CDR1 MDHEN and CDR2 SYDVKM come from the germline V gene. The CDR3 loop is CASSRLNNSPLHF. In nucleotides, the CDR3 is TGTGCCAGCAGTCGACTGAATAATTCACCCCTCCACTTT.

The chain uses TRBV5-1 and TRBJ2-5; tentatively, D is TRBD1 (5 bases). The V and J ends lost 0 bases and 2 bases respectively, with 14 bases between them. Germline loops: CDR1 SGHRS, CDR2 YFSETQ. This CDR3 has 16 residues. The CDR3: CASSLANAGPQETQYF. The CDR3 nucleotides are TGCGCCAGCAGCTTGGCCAATGCAGGGCCACAAGAGACCCAGTACTTC.

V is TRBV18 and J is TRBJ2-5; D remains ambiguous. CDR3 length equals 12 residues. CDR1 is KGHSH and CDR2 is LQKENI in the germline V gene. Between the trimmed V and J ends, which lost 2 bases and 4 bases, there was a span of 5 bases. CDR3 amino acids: CASSPYRETQYF. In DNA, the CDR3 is TGTGCCAGCTCACCATACAGAGAGACCCAGTACTTC.

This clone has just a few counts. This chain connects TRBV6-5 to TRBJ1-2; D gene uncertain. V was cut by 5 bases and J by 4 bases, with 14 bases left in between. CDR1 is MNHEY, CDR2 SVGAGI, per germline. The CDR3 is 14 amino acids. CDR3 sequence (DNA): TGTGCCAGCAGTGCCGAGACATCGGTCTATGGCTACACCTTC. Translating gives CASSAETSVYGYTF.

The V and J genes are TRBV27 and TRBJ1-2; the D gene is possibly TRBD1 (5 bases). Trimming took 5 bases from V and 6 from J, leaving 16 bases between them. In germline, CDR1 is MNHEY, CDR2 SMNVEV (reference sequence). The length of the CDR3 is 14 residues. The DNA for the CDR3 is TGTGCCAGCAGTCCCCGGGTGGGGCACGATGGCTACACCTTC. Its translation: CASSPRVGHDGYTF.

DNA for the CDR3: TGTGCCAGCAGCTCATCAAGGACAGGGAATCAGCCCCAGCATTTT. Translated, it gives CASSSSRTGNQPQHF. V usage is TRBV5-8 and J usage is TRBJ1-5, with TRBD1 identical over 8 bases. The CDR3 totals 15 residues. Per germline, CDR1 SGHTS and CDR2 YDEGEE. V lost 3 bases to trimming and J lost 4 bases; unmatched junction nucleotides: 6. Based on the CDR3 plus reference TRBV5-8 and TRBJ1-5, the full variable domain is EAGVTQSPTHLIKTRGQQATLRCSPISGHTSVYWYQQALGLGLQFLLWYDEGEERNRGNFPPRFSGRQFPNYSSELNVNALELEDSALYLCASSSSRTGNQPQHFGDGTRLSIL.

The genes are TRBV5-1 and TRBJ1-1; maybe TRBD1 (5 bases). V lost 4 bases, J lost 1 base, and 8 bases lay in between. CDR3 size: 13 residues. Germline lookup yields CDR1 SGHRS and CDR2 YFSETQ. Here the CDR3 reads CASSTQGNTEAFF. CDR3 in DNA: TGCGCCAGCAGCACGCAGGGGAACACTGAAGCTTTCTTT.

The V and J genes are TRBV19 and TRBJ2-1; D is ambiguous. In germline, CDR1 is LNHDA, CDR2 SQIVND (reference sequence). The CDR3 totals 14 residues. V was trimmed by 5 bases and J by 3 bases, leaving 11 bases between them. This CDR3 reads CASSQLELYNEQFF. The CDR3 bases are TGTGCCAGTAGTCAGTTGGAGCTCTACAATGAGCAGTTCTTC.

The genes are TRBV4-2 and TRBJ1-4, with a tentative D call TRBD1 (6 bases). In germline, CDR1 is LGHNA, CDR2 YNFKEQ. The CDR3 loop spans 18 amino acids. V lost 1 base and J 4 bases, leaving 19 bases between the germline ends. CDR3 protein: CASSQGRSVGANNEKLFF. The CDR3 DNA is TGTGCCAGCAGCCAAGGGCGAAGTGTGGGGGCGAATAATGAAAAACTGTTTTTT.

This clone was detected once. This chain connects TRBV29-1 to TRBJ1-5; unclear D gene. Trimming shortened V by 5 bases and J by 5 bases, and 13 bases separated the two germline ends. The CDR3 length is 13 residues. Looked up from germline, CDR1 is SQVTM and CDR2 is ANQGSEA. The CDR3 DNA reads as TGCAGCGTTCGATATCACGGAGATCAGCCCCAGCATTTT. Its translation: CSVRYHGDQPQHF.

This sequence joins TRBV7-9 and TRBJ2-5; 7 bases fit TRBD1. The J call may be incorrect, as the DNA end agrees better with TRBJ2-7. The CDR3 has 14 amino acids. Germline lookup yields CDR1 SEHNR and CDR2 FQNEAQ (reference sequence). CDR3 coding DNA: TGTGCCAGCAGCCCGGACAGGAGCTCCTACGAGCAGTACTTC. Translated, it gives CASSPDRSSYEQYF.

The CDR3 DNA is TGTGCCAGCAGCTTAGAGGGGACAGCCTACAATGAGCAGTTCTTC. Amino acids: CASSLEGTAYNEQFF. This chain joins TRBV7-6 and TRBJ2-1, with 7 nucleotides matching TRBD1. Germline V gene sequence: CDR1 SGHVS, CDR2 FNYEAQ. CDR3 length: 15 amino acids. The junction had 2 bases not matched to a gene; V was cut back by 1 base and J by 2 bases.

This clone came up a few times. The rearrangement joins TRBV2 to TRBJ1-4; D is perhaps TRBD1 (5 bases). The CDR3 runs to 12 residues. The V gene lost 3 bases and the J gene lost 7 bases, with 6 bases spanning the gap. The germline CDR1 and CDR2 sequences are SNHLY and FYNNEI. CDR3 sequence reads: CASSEGGEKLFF. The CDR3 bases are TGTGCCAGCAGTGAGGGGGGTGAAAAACTGTTTTTT.

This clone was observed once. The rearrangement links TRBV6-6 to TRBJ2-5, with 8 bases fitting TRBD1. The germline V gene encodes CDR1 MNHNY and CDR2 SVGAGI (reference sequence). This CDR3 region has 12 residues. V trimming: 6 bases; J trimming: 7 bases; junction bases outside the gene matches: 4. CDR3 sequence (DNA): TGTGCCAGCAGCCGGGACAGGAGGACCCAGTACTTC. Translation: CASSRDRRTQYF.

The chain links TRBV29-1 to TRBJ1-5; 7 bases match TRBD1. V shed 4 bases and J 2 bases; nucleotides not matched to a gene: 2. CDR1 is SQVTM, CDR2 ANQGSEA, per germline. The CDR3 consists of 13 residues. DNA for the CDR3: TGCAGCGTTGGACAGGGAGGCAATCAGCCCCAGCATTTT. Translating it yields CSVGQGGNQPQHF.

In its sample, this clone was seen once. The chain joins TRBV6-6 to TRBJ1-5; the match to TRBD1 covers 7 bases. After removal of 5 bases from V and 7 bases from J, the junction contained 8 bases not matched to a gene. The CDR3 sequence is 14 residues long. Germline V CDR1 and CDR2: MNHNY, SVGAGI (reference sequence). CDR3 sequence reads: CASSHPGTDQPQHF. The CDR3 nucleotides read TGTGCCAGCAGTCACCCCGGGACAGACCAGCCCCAGCATTTT.

CDR3 region: CASSRDILSYNEQFF. CDR3 nucleotides: TGTGCCAGCAGTCGAGATATCCTTTCCTACAATGAGCAGTTCTTC. The chain has TRBV11-2 and TRBJ2-1; no clear D. The V end was cut by 6 bases, the J end by 1 base, with 13 bases between. From germline, CDR1 is SGHAT and CDR2 FQNNGV. The CDR3 is 15 residues long.

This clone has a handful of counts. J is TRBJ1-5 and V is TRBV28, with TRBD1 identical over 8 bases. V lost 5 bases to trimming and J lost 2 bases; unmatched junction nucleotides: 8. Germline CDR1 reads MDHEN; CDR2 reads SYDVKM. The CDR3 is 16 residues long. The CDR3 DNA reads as TGTGCCAGCAGTACTTGGACAGGGTCGGGCAATCAGCCCCAGCATTTT. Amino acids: CASSTWTGSGNQPQHF.

The CDR3 sequence: CSVALRLNYEQYF. The DNA of the CDR3 is TGCAGCGTGGCCCTGAGGCTAAACTACGAGCAGTACTTC. The gene calls are TRBV29-1 and TRBJ2-7; D gene ambiguous. Looked up from germline, CDR1 is SQVTM and CDR2 is ANQGSEA. V lost 6 bases and J lost 3, with 15 bases in between. The CDR3 totals 13 residues.

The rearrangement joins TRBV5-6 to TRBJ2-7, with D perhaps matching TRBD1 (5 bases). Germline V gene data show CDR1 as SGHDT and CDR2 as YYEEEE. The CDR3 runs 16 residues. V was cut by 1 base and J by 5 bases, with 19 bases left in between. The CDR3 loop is CASSLRATAGIDEQYF. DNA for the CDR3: TGTGCCAGCAGCTTGAGGGCTACGGCAGGGATCGACGAGCAGTACTTC.

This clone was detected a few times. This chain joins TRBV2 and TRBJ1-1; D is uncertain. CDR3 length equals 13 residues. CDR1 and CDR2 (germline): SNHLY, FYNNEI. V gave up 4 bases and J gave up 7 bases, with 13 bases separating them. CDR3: CASSAQRVGEAFF. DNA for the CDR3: TGTGCCAGCAGTGCCCAGCGGGTCGGTGAAGCTTTCTTT.